This note documents a single TCR beta chain sequence. As yet, its antigen is unknown. All donors provided no fewer than one pre-ART and no fewer than two post-ART PBMC samples. The CDR3 runs 15 residues. The germline CDR1 and CDR2 sequences are MNHEY and SMNVEV (reference sequence). V was pared by 8 bases and J by 4 bases, with 9 bases of the junction left unmatched. This record belongs to a study of long-term antiretroviral therapy in people with HIV. Whole-study findings and limits: Clonotypes expanded prior to ART showed repertoire dominance at all sampled time points. Patients on ART gained diversity, which nonetheless stayed below transplant donor controls.

With survey level as its setting, the immunoSEQ assay was v3.0. The data were produced by immunoSEQ multiplex PCR, yet TCRdb's version contains in-frame clones alone and is incomplete. The sample consists of about 39,000 clones, 80% to 90% of them appearing once. The material sequenced was unsorted PBMCs, taken 1.2 years after starting antiretroviral therapy. The source of this sequence is a woman aged 50 to 65 with HIV. The chain employs TRBV27 and TRBJ2-1, with 9 bases that match TRBD2. CDR3 sequence: CASGVSGGSYNEQFF. In DNA, the CDR3 is TGTGCCAGCGGCGTAAGCGGGGGGTCTTACAATGAGCAGTTCTTC.